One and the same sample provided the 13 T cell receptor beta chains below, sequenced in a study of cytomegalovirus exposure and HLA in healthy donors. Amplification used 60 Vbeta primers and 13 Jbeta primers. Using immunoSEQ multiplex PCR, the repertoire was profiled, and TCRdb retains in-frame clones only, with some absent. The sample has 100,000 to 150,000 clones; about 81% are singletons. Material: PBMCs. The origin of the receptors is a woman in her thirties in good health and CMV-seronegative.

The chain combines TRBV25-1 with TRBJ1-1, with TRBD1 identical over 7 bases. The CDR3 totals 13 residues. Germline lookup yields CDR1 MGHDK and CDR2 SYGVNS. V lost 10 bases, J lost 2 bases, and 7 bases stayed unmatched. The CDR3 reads CATSGQANTEAFF. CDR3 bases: TGTGCCACCTCAGGACAGGCCAACACTGAAGCTTTCTTT.

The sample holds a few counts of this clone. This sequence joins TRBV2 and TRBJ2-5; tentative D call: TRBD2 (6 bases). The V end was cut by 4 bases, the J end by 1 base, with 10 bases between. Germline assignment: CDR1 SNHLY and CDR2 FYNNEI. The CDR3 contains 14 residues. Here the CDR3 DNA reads TGTGCCAGCAGTGGCGGGACCCCCCAAGAGACCCAGTACTTC. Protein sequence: CASSGGTPQETQYF.

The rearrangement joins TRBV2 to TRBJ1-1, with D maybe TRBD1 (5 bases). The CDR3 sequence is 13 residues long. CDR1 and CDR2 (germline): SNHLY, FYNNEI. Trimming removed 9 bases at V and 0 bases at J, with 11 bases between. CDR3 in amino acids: CASQTDLNTEAFF. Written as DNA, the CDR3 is TGTGCCAGTCAGACAGACTTGAACACTGAAGCTTTCTTT.

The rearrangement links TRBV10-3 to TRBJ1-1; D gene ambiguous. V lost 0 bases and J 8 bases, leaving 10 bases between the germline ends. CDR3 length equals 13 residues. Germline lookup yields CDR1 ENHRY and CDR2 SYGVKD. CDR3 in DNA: TGTGCCATCAGTGAGTCGCTCTCCGCGGAAGCTTTCTTT. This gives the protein CAISESLSAEAFF.

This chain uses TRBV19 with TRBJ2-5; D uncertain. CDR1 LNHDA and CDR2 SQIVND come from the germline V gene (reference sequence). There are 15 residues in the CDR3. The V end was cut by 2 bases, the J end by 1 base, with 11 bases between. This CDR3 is CASSITSYPQETQYF. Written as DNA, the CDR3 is TGTGCCAGTAGTATAACGTCCTATCCCCAAGAGACCCAGTACTTC.

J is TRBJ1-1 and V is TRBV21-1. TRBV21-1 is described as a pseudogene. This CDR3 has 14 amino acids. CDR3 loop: CASSPWEVRHEAFF. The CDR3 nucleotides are TGTGCCAGCAGCCCTTGGGAGGTACGCCATGAAGCTTTCTTT.

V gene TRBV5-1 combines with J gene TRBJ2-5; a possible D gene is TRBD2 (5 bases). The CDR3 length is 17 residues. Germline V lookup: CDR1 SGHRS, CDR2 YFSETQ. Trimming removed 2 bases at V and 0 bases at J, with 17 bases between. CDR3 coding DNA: TGCGCCAGCAGCTTCGGTAGCGAGGTTTCGTACCAAGAGACCCAGTACTTC. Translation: CASSFGSEVSYQETQYF. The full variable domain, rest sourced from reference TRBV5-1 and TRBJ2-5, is KAGVTQTPRYLIKTRGQQVTLSCSPISGHRSVSWYQQTPGQGLQFLFEYFSETQRNKGNFPGRFSGRQFSNSRSEMNVSTLELGDSALYLCASSFGSEVSYQETQYFGPGTRLLVL.

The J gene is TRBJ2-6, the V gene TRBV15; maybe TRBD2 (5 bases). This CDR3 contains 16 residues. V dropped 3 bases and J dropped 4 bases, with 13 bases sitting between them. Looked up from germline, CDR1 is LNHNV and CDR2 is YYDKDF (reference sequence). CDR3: CATSSEGFAGANVLTF. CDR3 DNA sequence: TGTGCCACCAGCAGCGAGGGCTTCGCCGGGGCCAACGTCCTGACTTTC.

This CDR3 is CAWSLQGNQPQHF. CDR3 sequence (DNA): TGTGCCTGGAGTCTACAGGGGAATCAGCCCCAGCATTTT. The chain couples TRBV30 to TRBJ1-5, with 7 bases lining up with TRBD1. Germline V gives CDR1 GTSNPN, CDR2 SVGIG (reference sequence). Germline trimming cut 2 bases from V and 4 bases from J; bases unmatched to any gene: 2. There are 13 residues in the CDR3.

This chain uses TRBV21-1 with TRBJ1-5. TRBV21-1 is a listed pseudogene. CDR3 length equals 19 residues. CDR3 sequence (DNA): TGTGCCGGCAGCAAAGTGGAAAGGGAGCGAGAGTTGGGCAATCAGCCCCAGCATTTT. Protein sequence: CAGSKVERERELGNQPQHF.

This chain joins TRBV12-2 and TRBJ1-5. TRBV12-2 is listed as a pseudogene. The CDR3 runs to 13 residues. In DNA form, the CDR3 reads TGTGCAAGTCGCTTACCACGGGAACAGCCCCAGCATTTT. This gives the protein CASRLPREQPQHF.

CDR3 sequence: CASSTQGQGELFF. CDR3 DNA sequence: TGTGCCAGCAGTACACAGGGGCAAGGGGAGCTGTTTTTT. This chain uses TRBV2 with TRBJ2-2, with 7 bases identical to TRBD1. The CDR3 is 13 residues long. The trim removed 5 bases at V and 8 bases at J, leaving 5 bases unmatched. CDR1 and CDR2 from the germline V gene are SNHLY and FYNNEI.

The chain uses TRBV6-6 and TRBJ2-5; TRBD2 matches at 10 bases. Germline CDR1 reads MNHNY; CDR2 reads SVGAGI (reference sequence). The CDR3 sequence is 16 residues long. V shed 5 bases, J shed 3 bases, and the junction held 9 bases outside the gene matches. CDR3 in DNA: TGTGCCAGCAGTCTAGTAGGACTAGCGGAAAAAGAGACCCAGTACTTC. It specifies CASSLVGLAEKETQYF.